This TCR beta chain was recovered during a study of T cell responses to AZD1222 COVID-19 vaccine. V was cut by 3 bases and J by 5 bases, with 16 bases left in between. This CDR3 spans 15 amino acids. Germline V CDR1 and CDR2: LGHNA, YSLEER. Notes on the study in general: White British donors predominated, females outnumbered males, and clonal diversity was possibly underestimated. With dominance at 160-218 and 743-854, vaccine-associated CD4 TCRs spanned spike.

Assay used: immunoSEQ multiplex PCR; TCRdb lists only in-frame clones, some missing. The table includes about 72,000 clones, around 87% detected once. Concerning this clone itself: Its target is not known.

This clonotype originated in an adult in good health. This material consisted of peripheral blood, taken on day 0 of AZD1222 vaccination. The V gene is TRBV4-3, the J gene TRBJ2-5; the D call may be TRBD1 or TRBD2 (5 bases each). CDR3 sequence: CASSHGDGSAETQYF. The CDR3 coding sequence is TGCGCCAGCAGCCACGGGGACGGCTCAGCCGAGACCCAGTACTTC.